Listed below are T cell receptor beta chains from one sample, sequenced in a study of cytomegalovirus exposure and HLA in healthy donors. Repertoires were generated with immunoSEQ multiplex PCR, while TCRdb's copy carries only in-frame clones and drops some. Of some 250,000 clones in the sample, nearly 90% were seen once. The sequenced material came from PBMCs. The receptor source for this set is a woman aged 18-30 years in good health and CMV-seronegative. Both conserved end residues are part of each CDR3. The order of the fields is J gene, D gene, V gene, CDR3 DNA, CDR3 protein. D genes are given only for firm matches.

>TRBJ1-5|-|TRBV19
TGTGCCAGTATCCCTGGGGAGGGGATGGGGCAGCCCCAGCATTTT
CASIPGEGMGQPQHF
>TRBJ1-2|TRBD1|TRBV29-1
TGCAGCGTCTCGTGGACAGGGAACTATGGCTACACCTTC
CSVSWTGNYGYTF
>TRBJ2-5|-|TRBV7-9
TGTGCCAGCAGCTTATCGGGACATCTCCAAGAGACCCAGTACTTC
CASSLSGHLQETQYF
>TRBJ2-1|TRBD2|TRBV11-3
TGTGCCAGCAGCCCTAGCGGCCACAATGAGCAGTTCTTC
CASSPSGHNEQFF
>TRBJ2-7|TRBD1|TRBV19
TGTGCCAGTAGTATGGCACAGGGGAGCTCCTACGAGCAGTACTTC
CASSMAQGSSYEQYF
>TRBJ2-5|TRBD1|TRBV9
TGTGCCAGCAGCGTAGTTGCCCGACAGGGTGGGGAGACCCAGTACTTC
CASSVVARQGGETQYF
>TRBJ2-2|TRBD2|TRBV2
TGTGCCAGCAAGCGGGGGGAAGGACTAGCGGGTTTTAACACCGGGGAGCTGTTTTTT
CASKRGEGLAGFNTGELFF
>TRBJ1-1|-|TRBV23-1
TGCGCCAGCAGTCGTGTCGGAAGACAGAACACTGAAGCTTTCTTT
CASSRVGRQNTEAFF
>TRBJ1-1|TRBD1|TRBV9
TGTGCCAGCAGCCCCGCCTTATATACAGGGGGCACGATCCTTGAAGCTTTCTTT
CASSPALYTGGTILEAFF
>TRBJ2-2|-|TRBV21-1
TGTGCCAGCAGGACAGAGATCGCGAACACCGGGGAGCTGTTTTTT
CASRTEIANTGELFF
>TRBJ1-5|-|TRBV18
TGTGCCAGCTCACCAGAGGCAGGCAATCAGCCCCAGCATTTT
CASSPEAGNQPQHF
>TRBJ2-6|-|TRBV5-1
TGCGCCAGCAGCCTCCCCCTTCGGGGAACCAGCTCTGGGGCCAACGTCCTGACTTTC
CASSLPLRGTSSGANVLTF
>TRBJ2-7|TRBD2|TRBV5-1
TGCGCCAGCAGCTTCCCACCGGAGGGAGGGCCCCTCTCCTACGAGCAGTACTTC
CASSFPPEGGPLSYEQYF
>TRBJ1-5|-|TRBV5-1
TGCGCCAAGACAGACCCGGACAGTAGTATGGGTCAGCCCCAGCATTTT
CAKTDPDSSMGQPQHF
>TRBJ2-4|-|TRBV7-3
TGTGCCAGCAGCTTAATGCCTCAGGGTGAGGTGTACTTC
CASSLMPQGEVYF
>TRBJ1-1|-|TRBV13
TGTGCCAGCAGCTTCGGACAGAATGAAGCTTTCTTT
CASSFGQNEAFF
>TRBJ2-7|TRBD1|TRBV30
TGTGCCTGGGGTGCCGGGACAGGGTTCGAGCAGTACTTC
CAWGAGTGFEQYF